The entry that follows covers one TCR beta chain sequence. Antigen: not known. TCRdb called the RT-PCR reads again in MiXCR, with one record for every CDR3 protein. The profile shows about 650,000 distinct CDR3 sequences, 15% to 17% of them singletons. These data are taken from a study of response to subunit inactivated influenza vaccine. Whole-study findings and limits: Each seasonal influenza vaccination, the authors suggested, recruits few new T cells.

Germline loops: CDR1 LGHNA, CDR2 YSLEER. This CDR3 region has 13 residues. The V end was cut by 0 bases, the J end by 6 bases, with 6 bases between. The V call is TRBV4-3, the J call TRBJ2-1, with no clear D. The receptor comes from a man aged 45 to 65 who received an inactivated influenza vaccine. The sample was PBMCs from blood, taken 12 days after vaccination. For the CDR3, the DNA is TGCGCCAGCAGCCAAGATCTGCGCAATGAGCAGTTCTTC. This sequence encodes CASSQDLRNEQFF.